The 16 T cell receptor beta chains listed next were all sequenced from one sample in a study of cytomegalovirus exposure and HLA in healthy donors. A multiplex PCR was run with 60 Vbeta primers and 13 Jbeta primers. Assay used: immunoSEQ multiplex PCR; TCRdb lists only in-frame clones, some missing. The profile shows 180,000 or so clones, over 80% of them singletons. The sample consisted of PBMCs. The receptors were sampled from a man aged 35 to 55 in good health and CMV-seronegative.

The chain employs TRBV28 and TRBJ2-7; D possibly corresponds to TRBD1 (5 bases). CDR3 length equals 15 residues. Trimming left V 2 bases short and J 0 bases short, with 11 bases between. The germline gives CDR1 MDHEN, CDR2 SYDVKM. The CDR3 DNA is TGTGCCAGCAGTTTAGCAGGGAAAAGCTCCTACGAGCAGTACTTC. Protein sequence: CASSLAGKSSYEQYF.

J is TRBJ2-3 and V is TRBV19, with 7 bases fitting TRBD2. CDR1 and CDR2 (germline): LNHDA, SQIVND (reference sequence). The CDR3 is 13 amino acids. V shed 11 bases and J 3 bases; nucleotides not matched to a gene: 8. This chain's CDR3 is CACGLVGTDTQYF. In DNA form, the CDR3 reads TGTGCCTGTGGACTAGTTGGTACAGATACGCAGTATTTT. The whole variable domain, filled in from reference TRBV19 and TRBJ2-3, reads DGGITQSPKYLFRKEGQNVTLSCEQNLNHDAMYWYRQDPGQGLRLIYYSQIVNDFQKGDIAEGYSVSREKKESFPLTVTSAQKNPTAFYLCACGLVGTDTQYFGPGTRLTVL.

The rearrangement uses TRBV10-2 and TRBJ2-1; D may be TRBD1 (5 bases). This CDR3 contains 12 residues. V was cut by 6 bases and J by 4 bases, with 7 bases left in between. In germline, CDR1 is WSHSY, CDR2 SAAADI. In DNA, the CDR3 is TGCGCCAGCAGGGACAATTACAATGAGCAGTTCTTC. Translation gives CASRDNYNEQFF.

This sequence joins TRBV19 and TRBJ2-7, with D maybe TRBD1 (6 bases). The CDR3 runs 15 residues. In germline, CDR1 is LNHDA, CDR2 SQIVND (reference sequence). V was shortened by 1 base and J by 1 base, with 11 bases between the two germline ends. CDR3 region: CASSIVPGASYEQYF. CDR3 DNA: TGTGCCAGTAGTATAGTTCCAGGGGCATCCTACGAGCAGTACTTC. The full variable domain, with the rest looked up from reference TRBV19 and TRBJ2-7, is DGGITQSPKYLFRKEGQNVTLSCEQNLNHDAMYWYRQDPGQGLRLIYYSQIVNDFQKGDIAEGYSVSREKKESFPLTVTSAQKNPTAFYLCASSIVPGASYEQYFGPGTRLTVT.

This sequence joins TRBV2 and TRBJ2-2, with D possibly matching TRBD1 (6 bases). This CDR3 is built from 14 residues. Trimming stripped 6 bases from V and 3 bases from J, with 11 bases between. The germline gives CDR1 SNHLY, CDR2 FYNNEI. For the CDR3, the DNA is TGTGCCAGCAGGGTACAGGGTTACACCGGGGAGCTGTTTTTT. Its protein is CASRVQGYTGELFF.

This rearrangement joins TRBV18 to TRBJ1-3; D is perhaps TRBD1 (6 bases). The CDR3 length is 15 residues. The V gene's germline CDR1 is KGHSH and CDR2 LQKENI. Trimming removed 3 bases at V and 0 bases at J, with 9 bases between. In DNA, the CDR3 is TGTGCCAGCTCACCTGGACAGCACTCTGGAAACACCATATATTTT. Its translation: CASSPGQHSGNTIYF.

The chain combines TRBV4-1 with TRBJ2-2; 7 bases agree with TRBD1. The trim removed 1 base at V and 1 base at J, leaving 6 bases unmatched. This CDR3 is 17 amino acids long. Germline assignment: CDR1 MGHRA and CDR2 YSYEKL. The CDR3 loop reads CASSQVRGGENTGELFF. The CDR3 DNA reads as TGCGCCAGCAGCCAAGTAAGAGGGGGCGAGAACACCGGGGAGCTGTTTTTT.

The chain carries TRBV6-5 and TRBJ2-3; TRBD2 agrees at 7 bases. Germline CDR1 and CDR2: MNHEY and SVGAGI. The CDR3 extends over 15 amino acids. Germline trimming cut 4 bases from V and 1 base from J; bases unmatched to any gene: 5. As DNA, the CDR3 is TGTGCCAGCAGTTTCCAGCGGGGCGGCACAGATACGCAGTATTTT. Protein product: CASSFQRGGTDTQYF.

This chain connects TRBV7-2 to TRBJ1-2, with no clear D. Trimming took 10 bases from V and 0 from J, leaving 21 bases between them. Germline values: CDR1 SGHTA, CDR2 FQGNSA. The CDR3 length is 16 residues. CDR3 DNA sequence: TGTGCCAAAACCAAGGCCCCTACAGACACTAACTATGGCTACACCTTC. Translated: CAKTKAPTDTNYGYTF.

The V call is TRBV5-1, the J call TRBJ2-1; 7 nucleotides align to TRBD2. CDR1 is SGHRS, CDR2 YFSETQ, per germline. J was trimmed by 1 base and V by 0 bases; bases with no gene match: 1. The CDR3 covers 15 residues. CDR3 loop: CASSLGGRSYNEQFF. In nucleotides, the CDR3 is TGCGCCAGCAGCTTGGGCGGGAGATCCTACAATGAGCAGTTCTTC.

J is TRBJ1-1 and V is TRBV27, with D possibly matching TRBD1 (5 bases). CDR3 length equals 14 residues. Deletions cut 5 bases from V and 0 bases from J, with 10 bases between. Germline V CDR1 and CDR2: MNHEY, SMNVEV (reference sequence). The DNA of the CDR3 is TGTGCCAGCAGTCACAGGAGAATGAACACTGAAGCTTTCTTT. Its protein product is CASSHRRMNTEAFF.

This chain connects TRBV4-2 to TRBJ2-5, with 7 bases lining up with TRBD2. Germline lookup yields CDR1 LGHNA and CDR2 YNFKEQ. The CDR3 length is 14 residues. J was trimmed by 2 bases and V by 5 bases; bases with no gene match: 5. The CDR3 coding sequence is TGTGCCAGCAGCATAACGGGGGGACAAGAGACCCAGTACTTC. This translates into CASSITGGQETQYF.

This clone was seen only a few times. The V gene is TRBV7-8, the J gene TRBJ1-5, with 8 bases matching TRBD1. The V gene end was trimmed by 0 bases and the J gene end by 2 bases; junction bases not matched to a gene: 6. The CDR3 has 17 residues. From germline, CDR1 is SGHVS and CDR2 FQNEAQ. CDR3 in amino acids: CASSLADPGQGNQPQHF. The CDR3 DNA follows: TGTGCCAGCAGCTTAGCGGACCCGGGACAGGGCAATCAGCCCCAGCATTTT.

This chain uses TRBV5-1 with TRBJ2-5, with 11 bases matching TRBD2. The germline CDR1 and CDR2 sequences are SGHRS and YFSETQ. Trimming took 4 bases from V and 2 from J; bases not matched to a gene: 4. The CDR3 is 15 residues long. The CDR3 sequence is CASSATSGVQETQYF. CDR3 nucleotides: TGCGCCAGCAGCGCGACTAGCGGGGTTCAAGAGACCCAGTACTTC.

The CDR3 nucleotides are TGTGCCAGCAGCATGGGACAGGTCTACAATGAGCAGTTCTTC. The encoded protein is CASSMGQVYNEQFF. The V and J genes are TRBV7-2 and TRBJ2-1; 8 bases agree with TRBD1. CDR1 and CDR2 (germline): SGHTA, FQGNSA. The CDR3 runs to 14 residues. V lost 5 bases and J lost 3; bases outside the gene matches: 3. The full variable domain, its missing parts supplied by reference TRBV7-2 and TRBJ2-1, is GAGVSQSPSNKVTEKGKDVELRCDPISGHTALYWYRQSLGQGLEFLIYFQGNSAPDKSGLPSDRFSAERTGGSVSTLTIQRTQQEDSAVYLCASSMGQVYNEQFFGPGTRLTVL.

Here the CDR3 reads CASSLYRLEAFF. CDR3 in DNA: TGTGCCAGCAGCCTCTACCGGTTGGAAGCTTTCTTT. The rearrangement links TRBV7-2 to TRBJ1-1; D is uncertain. The germline V and J ends were trimmed by 5 bases and 8 bases, with 12 bases remaining between them. Germline loops: CDR1 SGHTA, CDR2 FQGNSA. The CDR3 consists of 12 residues.